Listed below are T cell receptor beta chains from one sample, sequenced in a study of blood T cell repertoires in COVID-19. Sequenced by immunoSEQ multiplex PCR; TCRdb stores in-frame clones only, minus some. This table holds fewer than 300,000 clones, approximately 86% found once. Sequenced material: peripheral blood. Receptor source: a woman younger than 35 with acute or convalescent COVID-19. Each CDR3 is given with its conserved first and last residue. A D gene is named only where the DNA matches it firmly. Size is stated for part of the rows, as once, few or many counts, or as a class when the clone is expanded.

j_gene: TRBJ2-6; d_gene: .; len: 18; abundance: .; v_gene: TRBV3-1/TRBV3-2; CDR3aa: CASNPPGQGKAGANVLTF; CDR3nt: TGTGCCAGCAACCCTCCGGGCCAGGGAAAAGCTGGGGCCAACGTCCTGACTTTC
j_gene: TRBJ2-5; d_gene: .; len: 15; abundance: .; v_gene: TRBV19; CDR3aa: CASSKVGEGQETQYF; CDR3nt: TGTGCCAGTAGTAAGGTGGGAGAGGGACAAGAGACCCAGTACTTC
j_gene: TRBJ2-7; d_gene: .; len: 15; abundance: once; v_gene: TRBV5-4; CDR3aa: CASSFGVHGNYEQYF; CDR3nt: TGTGCCAGCAGCTTTGGGGTTCACGGGAACTACGAGCAGTACTTC
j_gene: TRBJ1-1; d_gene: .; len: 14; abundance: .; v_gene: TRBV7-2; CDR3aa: CASSFLRGLTEAFF; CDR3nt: TGTGCCAGCAGCTTCTTAAGGGGATTGACTGAAGCTTTCTTT
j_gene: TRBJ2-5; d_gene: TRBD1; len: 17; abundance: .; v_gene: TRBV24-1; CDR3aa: CATSDLYWGQNQETQYF; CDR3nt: TGTGCCACCAGTGATTTGTACTGGGGACAGAACCAAGAGACCCAGTACTTC
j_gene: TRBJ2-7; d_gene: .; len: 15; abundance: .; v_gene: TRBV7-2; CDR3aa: CASSPGRESSYEQYF; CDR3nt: TGTGCCAGCAGCCCGGGACGGGAGAGCTCCTACGAGCAGTACTTC
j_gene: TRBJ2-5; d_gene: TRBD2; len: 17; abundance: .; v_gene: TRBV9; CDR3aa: CASSVGGTSGGQETQYF; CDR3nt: TGTGCCAGCAGCGTAGGAGGGACTAGCGGGGGTCAAGAGACCCAGTACTTC
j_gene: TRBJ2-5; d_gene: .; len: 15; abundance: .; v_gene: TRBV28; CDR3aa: CASSPRGGFGETQYF; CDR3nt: TGTGCCAGCAGTCCAAGAGGGGGTTTCGGGGAGACCCAGTACTTC
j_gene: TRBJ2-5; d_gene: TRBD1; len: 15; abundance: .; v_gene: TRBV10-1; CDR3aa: CASSAAQGAGETQYF; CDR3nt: TGCGCCAGCAGTGCCGCGCAGGGGGCTGGGGAGACCCAGTACTTC
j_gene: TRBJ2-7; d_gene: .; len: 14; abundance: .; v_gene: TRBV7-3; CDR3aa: CASSLFVQNYEQYF; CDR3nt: TGTGCCAGCAGCTTATTTGTACAGAACTACGAGCAGTACTTC
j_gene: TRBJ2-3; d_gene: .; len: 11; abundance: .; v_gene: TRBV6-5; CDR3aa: CASRLSDTQYF; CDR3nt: TGTGCCAGCAGGCTATCAGATACGCAGTATTTT
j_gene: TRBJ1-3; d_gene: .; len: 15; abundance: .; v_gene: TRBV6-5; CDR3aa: CASSYTGGPGNTIYF; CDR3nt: TGTGCCAGCAGCTACACGGGGGGCCCTGGAAACACCATATATTTT
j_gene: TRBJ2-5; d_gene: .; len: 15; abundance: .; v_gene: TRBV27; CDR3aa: CASSLSLELLETQYF; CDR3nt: TGTGCCAGCAGTTTATCTCTAGAACTTTTGGAGACCCAGTACTTC
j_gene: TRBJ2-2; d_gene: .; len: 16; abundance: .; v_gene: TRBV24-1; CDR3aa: CATSDPPRQNTGELFF; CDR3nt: TGTGCCACCAGTGACCCTCCCAGACAGAACACCGGGGAGCTGTTTTTT
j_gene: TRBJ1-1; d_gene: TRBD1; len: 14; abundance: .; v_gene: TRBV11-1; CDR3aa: CASTVDRGRTEAFF; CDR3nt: TGTGCCAGCACCGTGGACAGGGGAAGAACTGAAGCTTTCTTT
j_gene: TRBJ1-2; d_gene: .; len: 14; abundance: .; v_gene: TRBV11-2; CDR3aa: CASSPDRKRGGYTF; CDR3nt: TGTGCCAGCAGCCCCGACAGGAAACGGGGTGGCTACACCTTC
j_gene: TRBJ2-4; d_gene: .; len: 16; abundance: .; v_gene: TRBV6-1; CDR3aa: CASSGRGSLAKNIQYF; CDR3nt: TGTGCCAGCAGTGGCAGGGGAAGCCTAGCCAAAAACATTCAGTACTTC
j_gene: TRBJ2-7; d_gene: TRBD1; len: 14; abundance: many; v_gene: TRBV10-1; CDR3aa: CASPSRQGIGEQYF; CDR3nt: TGCGCCAGCCCAAGCAGACAGGGAATAGGCGAGCAGTACTTC
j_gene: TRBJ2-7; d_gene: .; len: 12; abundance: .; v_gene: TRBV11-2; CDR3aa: CASSPQGHEQYF; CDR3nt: TGTGCCAGCAGCCCACAGGGTCACGAGCAGTACTTC
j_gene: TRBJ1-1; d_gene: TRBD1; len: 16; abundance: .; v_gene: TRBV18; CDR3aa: CASSLGTGGGNTEAFF; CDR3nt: TGTGCCAGCTCACTCGGGACAGGCGGAGGGAACACTGAAGCTTTCTTT
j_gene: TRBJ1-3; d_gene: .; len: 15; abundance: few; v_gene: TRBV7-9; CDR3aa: CASSSLRRSGNTIYF; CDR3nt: TGTGCCAGCAGCTCTCTTCGCAGATCTGGAAACACCATATATTTT
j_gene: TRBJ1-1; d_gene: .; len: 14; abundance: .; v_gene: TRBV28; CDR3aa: CASSNRFMNTEAFF; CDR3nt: TGTGCCAGCAGTAACAGGTTCATGAACACTGAAGCTTTCTTT
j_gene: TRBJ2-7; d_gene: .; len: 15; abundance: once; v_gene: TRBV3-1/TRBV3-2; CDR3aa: CASSQAMSRTYEQYF; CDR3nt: TGTGCCAGCAGCCAAGCAATGTCGAGGACCTACGAGCAGTACTTC
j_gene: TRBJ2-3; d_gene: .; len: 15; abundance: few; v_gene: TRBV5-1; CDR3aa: CASSLGWPSTDTQYF; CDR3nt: TGCGCCAGCAGCTTGGGCTGGCCTAGCACAGATACGCAGTATTTT
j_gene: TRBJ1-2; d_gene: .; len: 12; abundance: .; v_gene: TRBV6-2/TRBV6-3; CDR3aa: CASSGQRYGYTF; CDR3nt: TGTGCCAGCAGCGGACAGAGATATGGCTACACCTTC
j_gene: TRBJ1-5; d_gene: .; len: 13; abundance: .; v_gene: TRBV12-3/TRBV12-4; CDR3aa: CASRDRSNQPQHF; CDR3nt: TGTGCCAGCAGGGACAGAAGCAATCAGCCCCAGCATTTT
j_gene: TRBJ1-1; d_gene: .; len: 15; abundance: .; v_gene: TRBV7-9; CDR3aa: CASVSTGRVNTEAFF; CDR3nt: TGTGCCAGCGTCTCAACGGGCAGGGTAAACACTGAAGCTTTCTTT